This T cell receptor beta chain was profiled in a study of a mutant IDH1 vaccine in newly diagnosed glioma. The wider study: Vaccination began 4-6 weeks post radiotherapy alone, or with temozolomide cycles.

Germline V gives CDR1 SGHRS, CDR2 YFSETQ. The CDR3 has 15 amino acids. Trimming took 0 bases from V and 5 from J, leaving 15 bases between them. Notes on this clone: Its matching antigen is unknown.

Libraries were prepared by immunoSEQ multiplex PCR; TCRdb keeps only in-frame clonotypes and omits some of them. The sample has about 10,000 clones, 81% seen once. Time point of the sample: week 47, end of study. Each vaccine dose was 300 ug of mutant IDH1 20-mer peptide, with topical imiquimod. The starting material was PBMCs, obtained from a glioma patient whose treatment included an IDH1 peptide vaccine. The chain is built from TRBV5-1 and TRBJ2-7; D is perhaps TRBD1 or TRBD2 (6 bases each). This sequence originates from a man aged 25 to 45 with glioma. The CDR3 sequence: CASSLAKGGPHEQYF. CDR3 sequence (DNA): TGCGCCAGCAGCTTGGCCAAGGGGGGCCCCCACGAGCAGTACTTC.